The entry below gives a single T cell receptor beta chain sequence along with its context. This sample was included in a study of blood T cell repertoires in COVID-19. Looking at the study overall: Acute and convalescent COVID-19 samples came from the United States, Italy and Spain.

Trimming left V 1 base short and J 2 bases short, with 12 bases between. The germline CDR1 and CDR2 sequences are LGHNA and YSLEER. CDR3 length: 15 amino acids. Assay: immunoSEQ multiplex PCR; the TCRdb copy retains only in-frame clones and omits some. The table records about 73,000 clones, about four fifths of them present only once. This TCR was sampled from a human donor in a cohort sampled during active COVID-19. The sequenced sample consisted of peripheral blood. The chain is built from TRBV4-3 and TRBJ2-7; D perhaps matches TRBD1 (5 bases). The CDR3 sequence is CASSQVNQGAYEQYF. The CDR3 region has the DNA TGCGCCAGCAGCCAAGTAAATCAGGGCGCCTACGAGCAGTACTTC.